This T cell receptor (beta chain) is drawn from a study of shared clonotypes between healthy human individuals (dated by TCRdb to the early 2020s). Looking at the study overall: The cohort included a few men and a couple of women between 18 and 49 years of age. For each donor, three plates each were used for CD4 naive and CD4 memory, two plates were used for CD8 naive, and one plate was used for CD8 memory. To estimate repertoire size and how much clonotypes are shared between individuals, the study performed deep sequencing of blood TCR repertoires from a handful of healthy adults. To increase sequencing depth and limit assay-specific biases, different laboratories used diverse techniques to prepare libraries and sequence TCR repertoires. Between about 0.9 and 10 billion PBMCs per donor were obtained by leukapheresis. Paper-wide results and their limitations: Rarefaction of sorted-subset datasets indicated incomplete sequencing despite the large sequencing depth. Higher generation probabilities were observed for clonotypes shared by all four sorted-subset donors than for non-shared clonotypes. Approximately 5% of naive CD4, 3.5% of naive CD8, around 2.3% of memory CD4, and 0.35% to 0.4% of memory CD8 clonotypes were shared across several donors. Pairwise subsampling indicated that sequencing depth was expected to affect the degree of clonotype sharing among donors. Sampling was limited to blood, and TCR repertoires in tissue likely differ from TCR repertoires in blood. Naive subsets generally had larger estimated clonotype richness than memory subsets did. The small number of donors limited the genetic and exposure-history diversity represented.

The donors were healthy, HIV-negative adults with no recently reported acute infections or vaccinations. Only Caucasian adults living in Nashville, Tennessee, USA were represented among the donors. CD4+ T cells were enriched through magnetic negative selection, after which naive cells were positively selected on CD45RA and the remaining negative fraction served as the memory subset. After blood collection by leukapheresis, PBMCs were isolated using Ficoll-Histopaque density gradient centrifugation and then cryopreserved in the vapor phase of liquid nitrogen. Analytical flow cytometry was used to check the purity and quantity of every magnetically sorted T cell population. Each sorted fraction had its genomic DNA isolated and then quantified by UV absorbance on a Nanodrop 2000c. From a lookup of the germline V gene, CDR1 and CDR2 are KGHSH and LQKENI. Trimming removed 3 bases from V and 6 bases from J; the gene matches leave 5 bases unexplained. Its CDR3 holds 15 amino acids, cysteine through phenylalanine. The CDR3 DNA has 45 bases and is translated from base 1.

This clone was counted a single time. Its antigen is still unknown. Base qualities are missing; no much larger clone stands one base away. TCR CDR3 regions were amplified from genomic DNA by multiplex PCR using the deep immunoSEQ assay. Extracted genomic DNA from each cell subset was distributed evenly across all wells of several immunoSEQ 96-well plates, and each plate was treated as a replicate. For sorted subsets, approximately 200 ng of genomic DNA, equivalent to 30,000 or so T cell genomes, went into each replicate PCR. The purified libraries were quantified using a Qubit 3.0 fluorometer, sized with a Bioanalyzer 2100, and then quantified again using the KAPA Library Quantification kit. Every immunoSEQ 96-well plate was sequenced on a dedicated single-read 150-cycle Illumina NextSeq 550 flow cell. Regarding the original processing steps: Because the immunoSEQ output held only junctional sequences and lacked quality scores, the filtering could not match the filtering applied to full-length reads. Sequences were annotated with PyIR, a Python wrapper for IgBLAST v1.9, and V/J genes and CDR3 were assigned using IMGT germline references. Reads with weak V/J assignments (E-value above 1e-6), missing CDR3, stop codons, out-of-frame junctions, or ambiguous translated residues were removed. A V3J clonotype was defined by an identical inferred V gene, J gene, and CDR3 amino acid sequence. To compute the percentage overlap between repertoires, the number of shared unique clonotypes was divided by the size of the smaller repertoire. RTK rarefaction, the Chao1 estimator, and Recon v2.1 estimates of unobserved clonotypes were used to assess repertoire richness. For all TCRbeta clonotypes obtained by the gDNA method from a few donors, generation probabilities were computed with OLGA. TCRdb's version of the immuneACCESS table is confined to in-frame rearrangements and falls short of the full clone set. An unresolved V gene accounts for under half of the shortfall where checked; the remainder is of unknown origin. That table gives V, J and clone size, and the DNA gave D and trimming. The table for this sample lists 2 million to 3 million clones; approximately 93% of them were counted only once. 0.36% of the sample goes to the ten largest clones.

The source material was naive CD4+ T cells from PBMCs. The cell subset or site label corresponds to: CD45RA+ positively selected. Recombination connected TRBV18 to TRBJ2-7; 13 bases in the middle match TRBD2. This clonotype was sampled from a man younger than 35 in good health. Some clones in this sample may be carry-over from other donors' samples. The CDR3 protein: CASSPKGLAGREQYF. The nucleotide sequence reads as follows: TGTGCCAGCTCACCTAAGGGACTAGCGGGACGCGAGCAGTACTTC.